Sequencing of this T cell receptor beta chain was carried out in a study of cytomegalovirus exposure and HLA in healthy donors. Whole-study results and caveats: Generally TCR sequences proved uncommon, though certain public TCRs appeared in numerous donors. The classifier reportedly diagnosed cytomegalovirus status with high specificity and sensitivity. Associated with cytomegalovirus, according to the listing, were around 170 TCR beta chains.

The V gene's germline CDR1 is MGHDK and CDR2 SYGVNS. V was pared by 4 bases and J by 6 bases, with 13 bases of the junction left unmatched. The CDR3 runs to 17 residues. Produced via immunoSEQ multiplex PCR; TCRdb's table is partial and in-frame only. The sample records approximately 160,000 clones, over 85% being singletons. About this clone: Its target is unknown.

The chain employs TRBV25-1 and TRBJ2-1; 9 bases align to TRBD1. The source material was PBMCs. This receptor was obtained from a man aged 18 to 30 in good health and CMV-seropositive. The CDR3 region is CASSGTGAGRRGNEQFF. The CDR3 bases are TGTGCCAGCAGTGGGACAGGGGCGGGGAGGAGGGGCAATGAGCAGTTCTTC.